This is a list of T cell receptor beta chains from one sample in a study of breast tumors, draining lymph nodes, adjacent tissues. TCRdb re-analysed the multiplex PCR reads in MiXCR, keeping a single row per CDR3 protein. The sample contains about 130,000 distinct CDR3 sequences, around 22% of which appear only once. The sequenced sample was axillary lymph node tissue. These receptors were obtained from a female donor with breast cancer. Some clones in this sample may be carry-over from other donors' samples. Both conserved end residues are part of each CDR3. The D gene is left open where the match is weak. Size tells how often a clone was seen (once, few, many) or the class of an expanded clone, and some rows leave it out.

cdr3_nt | cdr3_aa | v_call | clone_size | d_call | j_call
TGTGCCAGCGGTTCGGCGGAGCTAGCGAAGGATACGCAGTATTTT | CASGSAELAKDTQYF | TRBV4-2 | many | NA | TRBJ2-3
TGCGCCAGCAGCTCGGCGGGGTCGGGGGGAAATGAGCAGTTCTTC | CASSSAGSGGNEQFF | TRBV5-1 | many | TRBD2 | TRBJ2-1
TGTGCCAGCAGTTATCCGAAGGGACAGGACCATGAGCAGTTCTTC | CASSYPKGQDHEQFF | TRBV6-6 | few | TRBD1 | TRBJ2-1
TGCGCCAGCAGCCAAGACGAGTATCAGCCCCAGCATTTT | CASSQDEYQPQHF | TRBV4-3 | many | NA | TRBJ1-5
TGCAGTGCTAGAGATCCTAGCGGGATAGGATCTCCAGATACGCAGTATTTT | CSARDPSGIGSPDTQYF | TRBV20-1 | many | TRBD2 | TRBJ2-3
TGTGCCAGCAGTCCCCACGGACAGGGGGCCTGGTATGGCTACACCTTC | CASSPHGQGAWYGYTF | TRBV28 | few | TRBD1 | TRBJ1-2
TGTGCCAGCAGCATTCTAGCGGGAGTTGGCACAGATACGCAGTATTTT | CASSILAGVGTDTQYF | TRBV7-8 | many | TRBD2 | TRBJ2-3
TGTGCCAGCAGCCTCGGGACTAGCGGGAGCCCCGGGGAGCTGTTTTTT | CASSLGTSGSPGELFF | TRBV4-2 | few | TRBD2 | TRBJ2-2
TGTGCCAGCAGCCCGGGACTAGCGGGGATCAATGAGCAGTTCTTC | CASSPGLAGINEQFF | TRBV7-2 | many | TRBD2 | TRBJ2-1
TGCGCCAGCAGGAACGGACAGGGAGAAAATGAAAAACCGTTTTTT | CASRNGQGENEKPFF | TRBV6-1 | NA | TRBD1 | TRBJ1-4
TGTGCCAGTAGTATAGGGACAGGGCCGGGAGGCTACACCTTC | CASSIGTGPGGYTF | TRBV19 | NA | TRBD1 | TRBJ1-2
TGTGCCACCAGTGATGTCGCCGGGGACAGGGCATACAATGAGCAGTTCTTC | CATSDVAGDRAYNEQFF | TRBV24-1 | many | TRBD1 | TRBJ2-1
TGTGCCAGCAGTCGCGGAGTTTTTAGGGCTGGAGATACGCAGTATTTT | CASSRGVFRAGDTQYF | TRBV12-3/TRBV12-4 | many | NA | TRBJ2-3
TGTGCCACCAGCGGACGCGGGAGTATTAAAGAGACCCAGTACTTC | CATSGRGSIKETQYF | TRBV15 | many | TRBD2 | TRBJ2-5
TGTGCCACCAGTGTGGGACTAGCGGGATCAAATGAGCAGTTCTTC | CATSVGLAGSNEQFF | TRBV24-1 | many | TRBD2 | TRBJ2-1
TGCGCCAGCAGCCCAGGCCCCTTAGACAGGGGGGTTAATGAAAAACTGTTTTTT | CASSPGPLDRGVNEKLFF | TRBV4-3 | many | TRBD1 | TRBJ1-4
TGTGCCAGCAGCGGCCCAGGGGGCGCCGAGGACGAGCAGTACTTC | CASSGPGGAEDEQYF | TRBV9 | many | TRBD1 | TRBJ2-7
TGTGCCAGTAGTATGGGGGGAGATCTCGGGACAGGGGACTACGAGCAGTACTTC | CASSMGGDLGTGDYEQYF | TRBV19 | many | TRBD1 | TRBJ2-7
TGCGCCAGCAGCTTAATGACAGGGGTCTATGAGCAGTTCTTC | CASSLMTGVYEQFF | TRBV5-1 | many | TRBD1 | TRBJ2-1
TGTGCCAGCAGTTCCTTAGGGGGGGCACAAGAGACCCAGTACTTC | CASSSLGGAQETQYF | TRBV28 | NA | NA | TRBJ2-5
TGTGCCAGTAGTTCCCGATCGGACTCACTTCTAGCCAAAAACATTCAGTACTTC | CASSSRSDSLLAKNIQYF | TRBV19 | NA | NA | TRBJ2-4